The rows below give T cell receptor beta chains drawn from one sample of a study of early T cells in non-severe SARS-CoV-2 infection. TCRdb called the 5' RACE reads again in MiXCR, with one record for every CDR3 protein. The sample records around 70,000 distinct CDR3 sequences, around 9% being singletons. The sequencing input was whole blood. These receptor sequences come from an adult who was a healthcare worker with PCR-confirmed SARS-CoV-2 infection or an uninfected control (not recorded which). Both conserved end residues are part of each CDR3. A D gene is named only where the DNA matches it firmly. The size entry is marked missing in some rows and otherwise reads once, few, many or a size class.

cdr3_nt: TGCGCCAGCCTTGGACTGTCAAGGCCCTTCGAGCAGTACTTC
cdr3_aa: CASLGLSRPFEQYF
clone_size: -
d_call: -
j_call: TRBJ2-7
v_call: TRBV10-2

cdr3_nt: TGTGCCAGCAGCCAAGACGCGGCTAGCGGTTCTCAGTACTTC
cdr3_aa: CASSQDAASGSQYF
clone_size: many
d_call: TRBD2
j_call: TRBJ2-4
v_call: TRBV3-1

cdr3_nt: TGTGCCACCAGTGACAGGGCATCCTACAATGAGCAGTTCTTC
cdr3_aa: CATSDRASYNEQFF
clone_size: -
d_call: -
j_call: TRBJ2-1
v_call: TRBV24-1

cdr3_nt: TGTGCCAGCTCACCATTTCTGACTAGCGGGTACAATAAGCAGTTCTTC
cdr3_aa: CASSPFLTSGYNKQFF
clone_size: -
d_call: TRBD2
j_call: TRBJ2-1
v_call: TRBV18

cdr3_nt: TGCAGTGCTAGTAGGCCTTTCCGGGGGAACACTGAAGCTTTCTTT
cdr3_aa: CSASRPFRGNTEAFF
clone_size: -
d_call: -
j_call: TRBJ1-1
v_call: TRBV20-1

cdr3_nt: TGCAGCACGGAGGGACAGGGGTATGGCTACACCTTC
cdr3_aa: CSTEGQGYGYTF
clone_size: few
d_call: TRBD1
j_call: TRBJ1-2
v_call: TRBV29-1

cdr3_nt: TGTGCCACCATCAGTAGCTCTGGAAACACCATATATTTT
cdr3_aa: CATISSSGNTIYF
clone_size: -
d_call: -
j_call: TRBJ1-3
v_call: TRBV28

cdr3_nt: TGCAGCGTTCGAGTTTACGAGACCCAGTACTTC
cdr3_aa: CSVRVYETQYF
clone_size: many
d_call: -
j_call: TRBJ2-5
v_call: TRBV29-1

cdr3_nt: TGTGCCAGCAGTTACGGGGGGGGAGGGCCCTCCTACGAGCAGTACTTC
cdr3_aa: CASSYGGGGPSYEQYF
clone_size: -
d_call: TRBD2
j_call: TRBJ2-7
v_call: TRBV6-5

cdr3_nt: TGTGCCATCAGTGACGGATGGGCCGGAAACACCATATATTTT
cdr3_aa: CAISDGWAGNTIYF
clone_size: many
d_call: -
j_call: TRBJ1-3
v_call: TRBV10-3

cdr3_nt: TGCAGCGTTGAGAATCCGAGCTCCTACAATGAGCAGTTCTTC
cdr3_aa: CSVENPSSYNEQFF
clone_size: many
d_call: -
j_call: TRBJ2-1
v_call: TRBV29-1

cdr3_nt: TGTGCCAGCAGCCAAGAGGGCTTTCAAGAGACCCAGTACTTC
cdr3_aa: CASSQEGFQETQYF
clone_size: few
d_call: -
j_call: TRBJ2-5
v_call: TRBV4-2

cdr3_nt: TGTGCCAGCAGCCGAGGACTAGCGGGAGGAGAGACCCAGTACTTC
cdr3_aa: CASSRGLAGGETQYF
clone_size: few
d_call: TRBD2
j_call: TRBJ2-5
v_call: TRBV7-9

cdr3_nt: TGTGCCAGCAGGGGACGGATAAATCAGCCCCAGCATTTT
cdr3_aa: CASRGRINQPQHF
clone_size: many
d_call: -
j_call: TRBJ1-5
v_call: TRBV12-3/TRBV12-4

cdr3_nt: TGTGCCAGCAGCCCAGGGACTTTTATAAGCTCCTATAATTCACCCCTCCACTTT
cdr3_aa: CASSPGTFISSYNSPLHF
clone_size: -
d_call: -
j_call: TRBJ1-6
v_call: TRBV7-2